Listed below are T cell receptor beta chains from one sample, sequenced in a study of blood T cell repertoires in COVID-19. Generated by immunoSEQ multiplex PCR, the TCRdb table keeps only in-frame clones and is missing some. The repertoire includes around 140,000 clones, 80% to 85% of them detected once, and 1.4% sits in the top ten. Input material: peripheral blood. The receptors come from a man aged 60 to 69 with acute or convalescent COVID-19. The CDR3 runs from the conserved cysteine through the conserved F or W. The order of the fields is clone size, J gene, D gene, V gene, CDR3 protein, CDR3 DNA. D genes are given only for firm matches. Expanded clones are given a class, and other clones once, few, many or no size at all.

>many|TRBJ2-7|TRBD1|TRBV19
CASSPRTGDYEQYF
TGTGCCAGTAGTCCGAGGACAGGGGACTACGAGCAGTACTTC
>NA|TRBJ2-7|TRBD2|TRBV29-1
CSVEVWTSGDSYEQYF
TGCAGCGTTGAAGTTTGGACTAGCGGGGACTCCTACGAGCAGTACTTC
>NA|TRBJ2-1|NA|TRBV5-1
CASSPTSSPYEQFF
TGCGCCAGCAGCCCGACATCAAGTCCCTATGAGCAGTTCTTC
>NA|TRBJ1-2|NA|TRBV7-9
CASNLGTRYNGYTF
TGTGCCAGCAACCTAGGGACAAGATACAATGGCTACACCTTC
>NA|TRBJ2-2|NA|TRBV7-3
CASSFYGTGELFF
TGTGCCAGCAGCTTCTACGGCACCGGGGAGCTGTTTTTT
>NA|TRBJ1-2|NA|TRBV13
CASSSRRDYGYTF
TGTGCCAGCAGCTCACGACGGGACTATGGCTACACCTTC
>NA|TRBJ2-1|TRBD2|TRBV6-2/TRBV6-3
CASSKTSGGWNNEQFF
TGTGCCAGCAGTAAGACTAGCGGGGGGTGGAACAATGAGCAGTTCTTC
>NA|TRBJ1-1|TRBD1|TRBV12-3/TRBV12-4
CASSFRGLTEAFF
TGTGCCAGCAGTTTCAGGGGGCTAACTGAAGCTTTCTTT
>NA|TRBJ2-1|NA|TRBV5-1
CASSLDSSSYNEQFF
TGCGCCAGCAGCTTGGACTCGAGCTCCTACAATGAGCAGTTCTTC
>NA|TRBJ1-2|TRBD1|TRBV19
CASSIVDRGGYTF
TGTGCCAGTAGTATAGTGGACAGGGGTGGCTACACCTTC
>NA|TRBJ1-2|NA|TRBV9
CASRQGSYGYTF
TGTGCCAGCAGACAGGGTTCCTATGGCTACACCTTC
>NA|TRBJ1-2|TRBD1|TRBV5-1
CASSLRGQGTPGGYTF
TGCGCCAGCAGCTTGCGGGGACAGGGGACCCCGGGTGGCTACACCTTC
>few|TRBJ1-6|NA|TRBV5-6
CASSFRVGTNDSPLHF
TGTGCCAGCAGCTTTCGGGTGGGTACGAACGATTCACCCCTCCACTTT
>NA|TRBJ2-1|NA|TRBV14
CASSQELVNEQFF
TGTGCCAGCAGCCAAGAACTAGTCAATGAGCAGTTCTTC
>once|TRBJ1-2|NA|TRBV27
CASRRRDSNYGYTF
TGTGCCAGCAGACGCCGGGACTCTAACTATGGCTACACCTTC
>NA|TRBJ2-2|NA|TRBV24-1
CATSVERSPILFF
TGTGCCACCAGTGTTGAGCGGAGCCCTATACTGTTTTTT
>NA|TRBJ1-2|TRBD1|TRBV5-6
CASSRGQDGYTF
TGTGCCAGCAGCCGAGGACAGGATGGCTACACCTTC
>NA|TRBJ2-4|NA|TRBV6-4
CASSHRPQGTNIQYF
TGTGCCAGCAGCCACCGTCCTCAGGGGACAAACATTCAGTACTTC
>NA|TRBJ2-3|TRBD2|TRBV11-2
CASSLGGRANTQYF
TGTGCCAGCAGCTTGGGCGGGAGAGCGAATACGCAGTATTTT
>NA|TRBJ2-5|NA|TRBV3-1/TRBV3-2
CASSHWEGVETQYF
TGTGCCAGCAGCCACTGGGAGGGGGTAGAGACCCAGTACTTC